This T cell receptor (beta chain) was captured in a study of OX40 agonist ivuxolimab in advanced cancers. Study in general: Anti-PD-1, anti-PD-L1 or anti-CTLA-4 therapy given earlier was allowed, and approximately 40% had some.

TCRdb keeps only in-frame clones here, not all; method: immunoSEQ multiplex PCR. Among tens of thousands of clones listed, 80% to 90% were seen once. The CDR3 extends over 13 amino acids. Per the germline V gene, CDR1 is PRHDT and CDR2 is FYEKMQ (reference sequence). Worth noting for this clone: Antigen specificity is unknown.

The study's findings and limits: On average, CD8+ T cells had more expanded clones than CD4+. At doses 0.1 to 3.0 mg/kg, CD4+ and CD8+ clones expanded. Some nonresponders additionally presented with little normalized T-cell clonal expansion.

The receptor was isolated from an adult with an advanced solid tumor such as melanoma, head and neck, liver or kidney cancer. The chain employs TRBV13 and TRBJ2-5; D uncertain. The DNA end lines up better with TRBJ2-7; the J call may be wrong. Sequencing was performed on CD4+ or CD8+ T cells sorted from blood, taken in a trial of the OX40 agonist ivuxolimab. The CDR3 protein is CASSLDLTYEQYF. As DNA, the CDR3 is TGTGCCAGCAGCTTAGACCTTACCTACGAGCAGTACTTC.